This paragraph reports one T cell receptor beta chain. The data were taken from a study of cytomegalovirus exposure and HLA in healthy donors. 60 Vbeta and 13 Jbeta primers were used in PCR. Sequencing was performed with immunoSEQ multiplex PCR; in TCRdb, only in-frame clones are kept and a portion is missing. The table lists 100,000 to 150,000 clones, 75% to 85% of them singletons, with about 9.2% in the top ten. The germline V gene has CDR1 WSHSY and CDR2 SAAADI. The CDR3 runs 14 residues. The rearrangement uses TRBV10-2 and TRBJ2-5; 8 bases line up with TRBD2. The sequence was collected from a young man in good health and CMV-seropositive. The specimen was PBMCs. This CDR3 reads CETSRGGPRETQYF. The CDR3 coding sequence is TGCGAGACGTCTCGGGGGGGCCCCCGAGAGACCCAGTACTTC.